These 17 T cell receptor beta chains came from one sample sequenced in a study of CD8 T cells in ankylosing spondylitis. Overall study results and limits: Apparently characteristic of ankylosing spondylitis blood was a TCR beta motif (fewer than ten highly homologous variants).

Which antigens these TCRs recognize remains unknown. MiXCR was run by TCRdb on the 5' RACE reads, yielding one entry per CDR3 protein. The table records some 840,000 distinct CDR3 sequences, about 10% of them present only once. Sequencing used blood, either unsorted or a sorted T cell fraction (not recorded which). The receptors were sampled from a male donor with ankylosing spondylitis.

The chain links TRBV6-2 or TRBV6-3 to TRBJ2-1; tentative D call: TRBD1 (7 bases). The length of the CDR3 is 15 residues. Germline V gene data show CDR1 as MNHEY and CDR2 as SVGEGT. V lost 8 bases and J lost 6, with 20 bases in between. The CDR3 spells CASGRRGQASNEQFF. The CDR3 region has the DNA TGTGCCAGCGGGAGGCGAGGACAGGCATCCAATGAGCAGTTCTTC.

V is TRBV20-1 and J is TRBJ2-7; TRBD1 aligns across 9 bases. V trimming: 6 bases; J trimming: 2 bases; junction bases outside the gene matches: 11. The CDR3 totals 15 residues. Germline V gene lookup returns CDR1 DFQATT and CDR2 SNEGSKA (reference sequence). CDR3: CSATRQGVRAYEQYF. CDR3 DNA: TGCAGTGCAACCCGACAGGGGGTAAGAGCCTACGAGCAGTACTTC.

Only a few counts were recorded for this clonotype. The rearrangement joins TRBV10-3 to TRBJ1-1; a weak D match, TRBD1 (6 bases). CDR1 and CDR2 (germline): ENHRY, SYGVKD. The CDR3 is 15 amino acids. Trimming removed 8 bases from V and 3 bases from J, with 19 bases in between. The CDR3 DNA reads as TGTGCCATCGCTCCTAGAGGGGGGAGGGACACTGAAGCTTTCTTT. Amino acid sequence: CAIAPRGGRDTEAFF.

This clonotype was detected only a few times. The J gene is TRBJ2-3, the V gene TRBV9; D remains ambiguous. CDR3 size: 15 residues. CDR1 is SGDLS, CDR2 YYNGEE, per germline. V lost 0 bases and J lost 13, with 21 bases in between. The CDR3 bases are TGTGCCAGCAGCGTAGCTTCAGGCCGGGTCGCAGAGAAGTATTTT. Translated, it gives CASSVASGRVAEKYF.

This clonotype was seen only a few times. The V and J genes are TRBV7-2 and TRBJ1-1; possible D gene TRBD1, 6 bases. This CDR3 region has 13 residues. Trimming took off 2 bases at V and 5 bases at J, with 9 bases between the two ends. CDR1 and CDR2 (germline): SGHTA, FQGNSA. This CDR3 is CASSLQGMTEAFF. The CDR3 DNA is TGTGCCAGCAGCTTACAGGGGATGACTGAAGCTTTCTTT.

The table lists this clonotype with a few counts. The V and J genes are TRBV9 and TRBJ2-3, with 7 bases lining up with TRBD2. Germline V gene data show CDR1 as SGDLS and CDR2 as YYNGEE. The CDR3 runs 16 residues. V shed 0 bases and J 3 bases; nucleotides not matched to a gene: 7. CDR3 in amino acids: CASSVVAGVGTDTQYF. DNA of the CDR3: TGTGCCAGCAGCGTAGTCGCGGGAGTAGGTACAGATACGCAGTATTTT.

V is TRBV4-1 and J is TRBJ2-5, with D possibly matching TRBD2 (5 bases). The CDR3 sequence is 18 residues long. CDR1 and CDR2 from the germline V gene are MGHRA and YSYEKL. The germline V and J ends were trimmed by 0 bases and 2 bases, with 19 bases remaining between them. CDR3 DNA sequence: TGCGCCAGCAGCCAAGATCCCCGTAGCGTAGATTTACAAGAGACCCAGTACTTC. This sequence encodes CASSQDPRSVDLQETQYF.

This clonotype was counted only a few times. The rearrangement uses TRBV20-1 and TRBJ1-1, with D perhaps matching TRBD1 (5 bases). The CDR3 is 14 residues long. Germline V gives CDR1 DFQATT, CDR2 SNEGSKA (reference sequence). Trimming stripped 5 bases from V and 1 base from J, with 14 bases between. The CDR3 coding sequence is TGCAGTGCTCATCTAGGGGTCGGGAACACTGAAGCTTTCTTT. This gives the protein CSAHLGVGNTEAFF.

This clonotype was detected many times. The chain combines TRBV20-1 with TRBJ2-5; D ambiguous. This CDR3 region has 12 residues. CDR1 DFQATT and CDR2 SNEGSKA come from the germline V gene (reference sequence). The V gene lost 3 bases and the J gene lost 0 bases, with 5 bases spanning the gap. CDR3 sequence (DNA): TGCAGTGCTAGGGTAAACCAAGAGACCCAGTACTTC. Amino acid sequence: CSARVNQETQYF.

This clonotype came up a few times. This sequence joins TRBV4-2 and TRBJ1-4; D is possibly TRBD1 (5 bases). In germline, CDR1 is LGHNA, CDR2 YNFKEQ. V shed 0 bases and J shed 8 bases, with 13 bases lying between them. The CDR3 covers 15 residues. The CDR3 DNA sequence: TGTGCCAGCAGCCAAGATCGGGCAGGGAGGGAAAAACTGTTTTTT. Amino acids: CASSQDRAGREKLFF.

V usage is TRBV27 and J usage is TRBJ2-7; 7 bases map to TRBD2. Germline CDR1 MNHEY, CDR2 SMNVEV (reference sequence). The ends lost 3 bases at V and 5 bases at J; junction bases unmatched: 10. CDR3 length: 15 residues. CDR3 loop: CASSFSEERDDEQYF. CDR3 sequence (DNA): TGTGCCAGCAGTTTCTCCGAGGAGCGGGACGACGAGCAGTACTTC.

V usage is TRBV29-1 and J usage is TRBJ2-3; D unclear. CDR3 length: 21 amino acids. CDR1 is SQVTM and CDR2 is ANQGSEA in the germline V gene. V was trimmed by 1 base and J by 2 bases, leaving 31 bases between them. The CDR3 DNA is TGCAGCGTTGAAGTGACCCTGAGACTGAGTCCCTCTTGGTATCCCACAGATACGCAGTATTTT. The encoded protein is CSVEVTLRLSPSWYPTDTQYF.

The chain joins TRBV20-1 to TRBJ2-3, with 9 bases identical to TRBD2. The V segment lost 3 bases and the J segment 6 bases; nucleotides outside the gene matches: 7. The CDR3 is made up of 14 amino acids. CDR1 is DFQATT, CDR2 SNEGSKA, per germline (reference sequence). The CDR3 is CSASPASGKDTQYF. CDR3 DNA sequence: TGCAGTGCTAGTCCGGCTAGCGGGAAGGATACGCAGTATTTT.

The CDR3 nucleotides read TGTGCCATCAGGGCAGACAATCAGCCCCAGCATTTT. This sequence encodes CAIRADNQPQHF. The chain has TRBV10-3 and TRBJ1-5; D gene unclear. Trimming left V 6 bases short and J 3 bases short, with 6 bases between. The germline CDR1 and CDR2 sequences are ENHRY and SYGVKD. CDR3 length: 12 amino acids.

This CDR3 reads CASSQGTTKGSQHF. CDR3 coding DNA: TGTGCCAGCAGCCAGGGGACTACTAAAGGGTCCCAGCATTTT. The chain combines TRBV4-2 with TRBJ1-5; D perhaps matches TRBD1 (5 bases). This CDR3 has 14 amino acids. V gave up 3 bases and J gave up 11 bases, with 17 bases separating them. The V gene's germline CDR1 is LGHNA and CDR2 YNFKEQ.

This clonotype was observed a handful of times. The DNA for the CDR3 is TGCAGCGTCGCCTCGGGGGGCAATCAGCCCCAGCATTTT. This gives the protein CSVASGGNQPQHF. This chain connects TRBV29-1 to TRBJ1-5; possible D gene TRBD1, 5 bases. The germline CDR1 and CDR2 sequences are SQVTM and ANQGSEA. This CDR3 comprises 13 residues. Trimming took off 6 bases at V and 2 bases at J, with 11 bases between the two ends.

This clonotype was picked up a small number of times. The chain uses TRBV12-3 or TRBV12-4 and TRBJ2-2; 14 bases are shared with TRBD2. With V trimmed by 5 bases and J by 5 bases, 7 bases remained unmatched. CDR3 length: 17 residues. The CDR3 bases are TGTGCCAGCAGTCCCGCTAGGACTAGCGGGAGGACCGGGGAGCTGTTTTTT. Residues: CASSPARTSGRTGELFF.